The 14 T cell receptor beta chains listed next were all sequenced from one sample in a study of CD8+CD57+ T cells in acquired aplastic anemia (dated by TCRdb to 2017 to 2018). The reads were generated on an Illumina HiSeq 2000. Profiling of TCR beta VDJ combinations and CDR3 sequences used genomic DNA as the template. TCRdb took the public reads, trimmed them with fastp at Q25, ran MiXCR for clone calling and kept in-frame beta chains. Each CDR3 protein gets just one entry, which takes the most common genes and DNA from the rows behind it. The sample profile shows hundreds of thousands of distinct CDR3 sequences; 55% to 75% of them were found once. The ten most abundant clones make up under 5% of the sample. Sequenced input: sorted CD4+, CD8+, or CD8+CD57+ T cells (not recorded which) from PBMCs. These receptor sequences come from a human donor in good health, serving as a control.

In its sample, this clonotype was seen many times. This rearrangement joins TRBV12-3 or TRBV12-4 to TRBJ1-1, with TRBD1 identical over 8 bases. The CDR3 covers 13 residues. J lost 2 bases, V lost 8 bases, and 4 bases had no gene match. The CDR3 DNA reads as TGTGCCAGCGACGACAGGGGAAACACTGAAGCTTTCTTT. Its protein product is CASDDRGNTEAFF.

This chain joins TRBV19 and TRBJ2-7; 7 bases are a match to TRBD2. V was pared by 1 base and J by 3 bases, with 0 bases of the junction left unmatched. Per germline, CDR1 LNHDA and CDR2 SQIVND (reference sequence). This CDR3 has 13 amino acids. CDR3: CASSIAGGYEQYF. The CDR3, as DNA: TGTGCCAGTAGTATAGCGGGGGGCTACGAGCAGTACTTC.

This clonotype has at least ten counts. The genes are TRBV7-6 and TRBJ1-6, with D hard to call. This CDR3 has 16 amino acids. Germline-derived CDR1 and CDR2 are SGHVS and FNYEAQ. Between the trimmed V and J ends, which lost 5 bases and 0 bases, there was a span of 11 bases. The CDR3 coding sequence is TGTGCCAGCAGCCCCACGTCCTTCTCCTATAATTCACCCCTCCACTTT. It is translated as CASSPTSFSYNSPLHF.

The genes are TRBV5-5 and TRBJ1-5; D might be TRBD1 (6 bases). The CDR3 runs to 13 residues. In germline, CDR1 is SGHKS, CDR2 YYEKEE (reference sequence). The V and J ends lost 2 bases and 12 bases respectively, with 15 bases between them. The CDR3 bases are TGTGCCAGCAGCTTAGGGGGTACTAAGCACCAGCATTTT. Translating gives CASSLGGTKHQHF.

This clonotype has only a few counts. The rearrangement uses TRBV12-3 or TRBV12-4 and TRBJ2-7; tentative D call: TRBD1 (5 bases). Trimming cost V 6 bases and J 0 bases, with 9 bases left between them. The CDR3 has 13 residues. This CDR3 reads CASSRDGSYEQYF. In DNA, the CDR3 is TGTGCCAGCAGCAGGGATGGCTCCTACGAGCAGTACTTC.

Turning to this clonotype: Since no conserved phenylalanine or tryptophan closes the CDR3, a read error is the likely cause. No DNA is shown, since the ends of the CDR3 on it are uncertain; the CDR3 is the one TCRdb lists. The chain is built from TRBV7-2 and TRBJ2-7; the D call in the table, TRBD2, was not verified against the DNA. Germline values: CDR1 SGHTA, CDR2 FQGNSA. Termini included, the CDR3 measures 13 amino acids. CDR3 sequence reads: CATSPHSLDSPLH.

The chain couples TRBV19 to TRBJ2-3; the D is unclear. V was shortened by 3 bases and J by 2 bases, with 12 bases between the two germline ends. The CDR3 runs 15 residues. Germline assignment: CDR1 LNHDA and CDR2 SQIVND (reference sequence). CDR3 bases: TGTGCCAGTAGTATGCTCGGCCAGCTCACAGATACGCAGTATTTT. Its translation is CASSMLGQLTDTQYF. Together with reference TRBV19 and TRBJ2-3, the CDR3 gives the full variable domain: DGGITQSPKYLFRKEGQNVTLSCEQNLNHDAMYWYRQDPGQGLRLIYYSQIVNDFQKGDIAEGYSVSREKKESFPLTVTSAQKNPTAFYLCASSMLGQLTDTQYFGPGTRLTVL.

The table lists this clonotype with many counts. The chain uses TRBV30 and TRBJ1-5; the D is unclear. The CDR3 extends over 13 amino acids. V lost 2 bases to trimming and J lost 4 bases, with 9 bases between them. Germline CDR1 is GTSNPN and CDR2 is SVGIG (reference sequence). Here the CDR3 DNA reads TGTGCCTGGAGTATCGCCGGGAATCAGCCCCAGCATTTT. It is translated as CAWSIAGNQPQHF.

This sequence joins TRBV20-1 and TRBJ2-7; D might be TRBD1 (5 bases). The germline gives CDR1 DFQATT, CDR2 SNEGSKA (reference sequence). Deletions cut 5 bases from V and 6 bases from J, with 17 bases between. The CDR3 spans 13 residues. The CDR3 region is CSAEDHRFGEQYF. In DNA, the CDR3 is TGCAGTGCTGAAGACCACAGGTTTGGCGAGCAGTACTTC.

J is TRBJ2-1 and V is TRBV15, with 10 bases aligning to TRBD1. V lost 4 bases, J lost 6 bases, and 6 bases stayed unmatched. This CDR3 spans 15 amino acids. CDR1 and CDR2 (germline): LNHNV, YYDKDF (reference sequence). In nucleotides, the CDR3 is TGTGCCACCAGCAATCCGGGACAGGGGTTCAATGAGCAGTTCTTC. The encoded protein is CATSNPGQGFNEQFF.

In this sample, this clonotype turned up many times. In nucleotides, the CDR3 is TGTGCCAGCAGCTTAAGACTACACAGAGTTGACAATCAGCCCCAGCATTTT. Translation gives CASSLRLHRVDNQPQHF. The chain links TRBV7-2 to TRBJ1-5; D is unresolved. Germline V gene data show CDR1 as SGHTA and CDR2 as FQGNSA. The CDR3 sequence is 17 residues long. Trimming took off 2 bases at V and 3 bases at J, with 17 bases between the two ends.

As for this clonotype: At one end, the junction sequence differs from germline, possibly due to a read error. The chain couples TRBV11-2 to TRBJ1-1, with D possibly TRBD1 on 5 matching bases. This CDR3 spans 13 amino acids. The germline V gene has CDR1 SGHAT and CDR2 FQNNGV. The CDR3 here is CASSAGRVGDASF. The CDR3, as DNA: TGTGCCAGCAGCGCGGGTCGTGTGGGGGATGCTTCCTTT. The full variable domain, in which reference TRBV11-2 and TRBJ1-1 provide the parts outside the CDR3, is EAGVAQSPRYKIIEKRQSVAFWCNPISGHATLYWYQQILGQGPKLLIQFQNNGVVDDSQLPKDRFSAERLKGVDSTLKIQPAKLEDSAVYLCASSAGRVGDASFGQGTRLTVV.

The chain couples TRBV25-1 to TRBJ1-3; 7 nucleotides match TRBD1. Germline V gene sequence: CDR1 MGHDK, CDR2 SYGVNS. There are 18 residues in the CDR3. The trim removed 8 bases at V and 0 bases at J, leaving 16 bases unmatched. The DNA of the CDR3 is TGTGCCAGCCAACCAGGGACAGTCTTTTTCGACTCTGGAAACACCATATATTTT. It specifies CASQPGTVFFDSGNTIYF.

This clonotype was seen many times. The chain has TRBV9 and TRBJ1-5, with D possibly being TRBD1 (5 bases). V was clipped by 0 bases and J by 4 bases, with 8 bases between them. CDR1 and CDR2 from the germline V gene are SGDLS and YYNGEE. The CDR3 contains 14 residues. DNA of the CDR3: TGTGCCAGCAGCGTAGACCAGGGAAATCAGCCCCAGCATTTT. Translating it yields CASSVDQGNQPQHF.